This T cell receptor beta chain was retrieved from a study of technical replicates of blood from several donors. Only in-frame clones appear in the TCRdb table, and some are missing; sequencing was by immunoSEQ multiplex PCR. Among tens of thousands of clones listed, 91% were seen once. This clonotype was obtained from a human donor in good health. Some clones in this sample may be carry-over from other donors' samples. The source material was T cells isolated from PBMCs.

The chain's CDR3 is CAISPGTGRTNEKLFF. The CDR3, as DNA: TGTGCCATCAGCCCCGGGACAGGGAGAACTAATGAAAAACTGTTTTTT. The rearrangement links TRBV10-3 to TRBJ1-4; TRBD1 matches 9 bases. Germline-derived CDR1 and CDR2 are ENHRY and SYGVKD. The junction had 6 bases not matched to a gene; V was cut back by 6 bases and J by 1 base. The CDR3 length is 16 residues.